This T cell receptor beta chain was captured in a study of cytomegalovirus exposure and HLA in healthy donors. Study at large: Genotyping of more than 300 donors showed that 65% to 90% belonged to the Caucasian-associated ancestry cluster. Findings and caveats of the study: A previous analysis found most TCR beta V segments productive roughly 87% or roughly 30% of the time. There were around 160 TCR beta chains listed as cytomegalovirus-associated. A later analysis found that most CMV-associated TCR beta chains appeared HLA-restricted.

The germline CDR1 and CDR2 sequences are SGDLS and YYNGEE. V gave up 6 bases and J gave up 4 bases, with 11 bases separating them. This CDR3 has 13 amino acids. Details on this clone: Its target is unknown.

Use of 60 Vbeta and 13 Jbeta primers characterized the PCR. Profiling relied on immunoSEQ multiplex PCR, and the TCRdb table lists in-frame clones only, not all of them. The sample yields roughly 130,000 clones, nearly 90% seen once. The chain joins TRBV9 to TRBJ1-3, with a possible D match to TRBD1 (6 bases). Material for sequencing was PBMCs. The sequence was obtained from a woman in her 40s in good health and CMV-seronegative. Written as DNA, the CDR3 is TGTGCCAGCACAGGGGAACTAGGAAACACCATATATTTT. Amino acids: CASTGELGNTIYF.